This is a list of T cell receptor beta chains from one sample in a study of T cell responses to AZD1222 COVID-19 vaccine. The data were produced by immunoSEQ multiplex PCR, yet TCRdb's version contains in-frame clones alone and is incomplete. The repertoire holds some 190,000 clones, roughly nine tenths seen once, with roughly 6.9% in the top ten. The material was peripheral blood, obtained on day 0 of AZD1222 vaccination. These receptors were obtained from an adult in good health. The CDR3 runs from the conserved cysteine through the conserved F or W. D genes are given only for firm matches. Part of the rows lack a size; the others show once, few, many or a class for expanded clones.

D: TRBD1
J: TRBJ1-2
size: NA
V: TRBV7-2
CDR3: CASSRVGTGRNGYGYTF
DNA: TGTGCCAGCAGCCGTGTGGGGACAGGGAGAAACGGGTATGGCTACACCTTC

D: TRBD1
J: TRBJ2-1
size: once
V: TRBV9
CDR3: CASSVVQGAFNEQFF
DNA: TGTGCCAGCAGCGTAGTTCAGGGGGCGTTCAATGAGCAGTTCTTC

D: NA
J: TRBJ1-2
size: NA
V: TRBV6-6
CDR3: CASSRQVGSNYGYTF
DNA: TGTGCCAGCAGCCGGCAAGTCGGGTCTAACTATGGCTACACCTTC

D: TRBD1
J: TRBJ1-2
size: NA
V: TRBV24-1
CDR3: CATSGDRAGYTF
DNA: TGTGCCACCAGTGGAGACAGGGCTGGCTACACCTTC

D: TRBD2
J: TRBJ2-1
size: once
V: TRBV4-3
CDR3: CASSLTAGGNNEQFF
DNA: TGCGCCAGCAGCCTGACGGCGGGGGGGAACAATGAGCAGTTCTTC

D: TRBD2
J: TRBJ2-2
size: NA
V: TRBV7-2
CDR3: CATGKSGGNTGELFF
DNA: TGTGCCACCGGAAAATCGGGGGGGAACACCGGGGAGCTGTTTTTT

D: NA
J: TRBJ1-1
size: NA
V: TRBV7-2
CDR3: CASSLAGPEAFF
DNA: TGTGCCAGCAGCTTAGCAGGACCTGAAGCTTTCTTT

D: NA
J: TRBJ1-1
size: NA
V: TRBV6-5
CDR3: CASSLYDPVNTEAFF
DNA: TGTGCCAGCAGTTTATACGACCCGGTGAACACTGAAGCTTTCTTT

D: TRBD2
J: TRBJ2-3
size: NA
V: TRBV2
CDR3: CASTGLADHTDTQYF
DNA: TGTGCCAGCACTGGACTAGCGGATCACACAGATACGCAGTATTTT

D: NA
J: TRBJ2-6
size: once
V: TRBV3-1/TRBV3-2
CDR3: CASSQFSGANVLTF
DNA: TGTGCCAGCAGCCAATTTTCTGGGGCCAACGTCCTGACTTTC

D: TRBD1
J: TRBJ1-1
size: NA
V: TRBV11-2
CDR3: CASSLVGGPGQGTYTEAFF
DNA: TGTGCCAGCAGCTTAGTTGGGGGGCCGGGACAGGGGACGTACACTGAAGCTTTCTTT

D: TRBD2
J: TRBJ2-1
size: NA
V: TRBV29-1
CDR3: CSVGLAGTYNEQFF
DNA: TGCAGCGTTGGACTAGCGGGGACCTACAATGAGCAGTTCTTC

D: TRBD2
J: TRBJ2-3
size: NA
V: TRBV13
CDR3: CASSLALAGGLSTDTQYF
DNA: TGTGCCAGCAGCTTAGCCCTAGCGGGGGGTCTGAGCACAGATACGCAGTATTTT

D: TRBD1
J: TRBJ2-7
size: NA
V: TRBV7-9
CDR3: CASSPKDRGRGEQYF
DNA: TGTGCCAGCAGCCCTAAGGACAGGGGGCGAGGGGAGCAGTACTTC

D: NA
J: TRBJ2-3
size: NA
V: TRBV30
CDR3: CAWSTVSTDTQYF
DNA: TGTGCCTGGAGTACAGTAAGCACAGATACGCAGTATTTT

D: TRBD2
J: TRBJ2-2
size: NA
V: TRBV10-3
CDR3: CATLAGGSGELFF
DNA: TGTGCCACACTAGCGGGGGGGTCCGGGGAGCTGTTTTTT

D: NA
J: TRBJ2-5
size: NA
V: TRBV5-4
CDR3: CASSFGLSPETQYF
DNA: TGTGCCAGCAGCTTTGGCTTGTCCCCAGAGACCCAGTACTTC

D: TRBD1
J: TRBJ1-5
size: NA
V: TRBV3-1/TRBV3-2
CDR3: CASSPGTDNQPQHF
DNA: TGTGCCAGCAGCCCCGGGACAGATAATCAGCCCCAGCATTTT

D: NA
J: TRBJ1-5
size: NA
V: TRBV6-2/TRBV6-3
CDR3: CASSPPDRIYNQPQHF
DNA: TGTGCCAGCAGTCCGCCAGACAGGATCTACAATCAGCCCCAGCATTTT

D: NA
J: TRBJ2-5
size: NA
V: TRBV3-1/TRBV3-2
CDR3: CASSQTTVHGIETQYF
DNA: TGTGCCAGCAGCCAGACGACAGTCCATGGGATAGAGACCCAGTACTTC

D: NA
J: TRBJ1-5
size: NA
V: TRBV27
CDR3: CASSLSGTLRSNQPQHF
DNA: TGTGCCAGCAGTTTGTCGGGAACACTGCGGAGCAATCAGCCCCAGCATTTT

D: NA
J: TRBJ1-6
size: NA
V: TRBV18
CDR3: CASSPSTQANSPLHF
DNA: TGTGCCAGCTCACCATCCACACAGGCCAATTCACCCCTCCACTTT

D: NA
J: TRBJ1-1
size: NA
V: TRBV19
CDR3: CASSTIGNTEAFF
DNA: TGTGCCAGTAGTACTATAGGGAACACTGAAGCTTTCTTT

D: NA
J: TRBJ1-5
size: NA
V: TRBV12-3/TRBV12-4
CDR3: CASSLAPSQPQHF
DNA: TGTGCCAGCAGTTTAGCCCCGAGTCAGCCCCAGCATTTT

D: TRBD1
J: TRBJ2-1
size: NA
V: TRBV12-3/TRBV12-4
CDR3: CASSPFGDRVFF
DNA: TGTGCCAGCAGTCCTTTCGGGGACAGGGTGTTCTTC

D: NA
J: TRBJ1-5
size: NA
V: TRBV27
CDR3: CASSLSNFMNQPQHF
DNA: TGTGCCAGCAGTTTATCGAATTTTATGAATCAGCCCCAGCATTTT

D: TRBD1
J: TRBJ2-7
size: NA
V: TRBV5-4
CDR3: CASSSRNRGYGINEQYF
DNA: TGTGCCAGCAGCTCACGAAACAGGGGGTATGGAATCAACGAGCAGTACTTC

D: TRBD2
J: TRBJ2-2
size: NA
V: TRBV27
CDR3: CASSLGTKRGGSGELFF
DNA: TGTGCCAGCAGTTTAGGGACTAAGCGGGGGGGCAGCGGGGAGCTGTTTTTT

D: TRBD2
J: TRBJ2-5
size: NA
V: TRBV2
CDR3: CASSGLAGGEETQYF
DNA: TGTGCCAGCAGTGGACTAGCGGGGGGCGAGGAGACCCAGTACTTC

D: NA
J: TRBJ2-7
size: once
V: TRBV11-2
CDR3: CASSQQASYEQYF
DNA: TGTGCCAGCAGTCAACAGGCCTCCTACGAGCAGTACTTC

D: NA
J: TRBJ1-5
size: NA
V: TRBV27
CDR3: CASSFVGSNQPQHF
DNA: TGTGCCAGCAGTTTCGTAGGAAGCAATCAGCCCCAGCATTTT

D: NA
J: TRBJ2-3
size: NA
V: TRBV6-2/TRBV6-3
CDR3: CASSYPSDLADTQYF
DNA: TGTGCCAGCAGTTACCCCTCGGACCTGGCAGATACGCAGTATTTT

D: NA
J: TRBJ2-5
size: NA
V: TRBV5-4
CDR3: CASHSGIGVRGKETQYF
DNA: TGTGCCAGCCATAGCGGAATAGGGGTTAGAGGAAAAGAGACCCAGTACTTC

D: NA
J: TRBJ2-6
size: NA
V: TRBV3-1/TRBV3-2
CDR3: CASSQLPSSGANVLTF
DNA: TGTGCCAGCAGCCAACTTCCATCCTCTGGGGCCAACGTCCTGACTTTC

D: TRBD1
J: TRBJ1-3
size: NA
V: TRBV6-5
CDR3: CASSYRGLRNTIYF
DNA: TGTGCCAGCAGTTACAGGGGGCTTAGAAACACCATATATTTT

D: TRBD2
J: TRBJ2-1
size: NA
V: TRBV7-2
CDR3: CASSLPFGGGSHKYNEQFF
DNA: TGTGCCAGCAGCTTACCCTTCGGGGGGGGGTCCCACAAGTACAATGAGCAGTTCTTC

D: TRBD2
J: TRBJ2-1
size: NA
V: TRBV10-2
CDR3: CASMASGVYNEQFF
DNA: TGCGCCAGCATGGCCAGCGGGGTCTACAATGAGCAGTTCTTC

D: NA
J: TRBJ1-5
size: NA
V: TRBV13
CDR3: CASSLDRDQPQHF
DNA: TGTGCCAGCAGCTTAGACAGAGATCAGCCCCAGCATTTT

D: NA
J: TRBJ2-2
size: NA
V: TRBV4-1
CDR3: CASSQGTSGELFF
DNA: TGCGCCAGCAGCCAGGGTACCTCCGGGGAGCTGTTTTTT

D: NA
J: TRBJ1-2
size: NA
V: TRBV28
CDR3: CASTSLGSMGYTF
DNA: TGTGCCAGCACCTCTCTCGGTTCTATGGGCTACACCTTC

D: NA
J: TRBJ1-3
size: NA
V: TRBV27
CDR3: CASSSDISGNTIYF
DNA: TGTGCCAGCAGTTCCGACATCTCTGGAAACACCATATATTTT

D: NA
J: TRBJ1-1
size: once
V: TRBV2
CDR3: CASSRHLNTEAFF
DNA: TGTGCCAGCAGTCGACACCTGAACACTGAAGCTTTCTTT

D: NA
J: TRBJ1-5
size: once
V: TRBV12-3/TRBV12-4
CDR3: CASSPRVNQPQHF
DNA: TGTGCCAGCAGTCCGAGAGTGAATCAGCCCCAGCATTTT

D: NA
J: TRBJ1-3
size: NA
V: TRBV14
CDR3: CASSQVGAENTIYF
DNA: TGTGCCAGCAGCCAAGTCGGTGCGGAAAACACCATATATTTT

D: TRBD2
J: TRBJ2-7
size: few
V: TRBV3-1/TRBV3-2
CDR3: CASSQVAGGYEQYF
DNA: TGTGCCAGCAGCCAAGTGGCGGGGGGCTACGAGCAGTACTTC